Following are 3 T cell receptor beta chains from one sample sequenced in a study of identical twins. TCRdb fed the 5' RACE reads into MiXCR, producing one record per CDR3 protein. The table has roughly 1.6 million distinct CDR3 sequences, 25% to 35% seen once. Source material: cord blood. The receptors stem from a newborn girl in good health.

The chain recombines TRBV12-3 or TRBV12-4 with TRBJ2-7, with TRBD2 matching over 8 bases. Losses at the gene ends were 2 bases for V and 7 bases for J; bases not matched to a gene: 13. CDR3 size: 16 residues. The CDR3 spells CASSLIERETLREQYF. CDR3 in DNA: TGTGCCAGCAGTTTAATAGAGCGGGAGACCTTAAGGGAGCAGTACTTC.

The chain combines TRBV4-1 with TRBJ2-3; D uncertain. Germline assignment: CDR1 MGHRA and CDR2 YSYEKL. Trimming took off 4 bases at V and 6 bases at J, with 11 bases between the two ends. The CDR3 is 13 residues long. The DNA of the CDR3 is TGCGCCAGCAGCCCCCTGGTTTCGGATACGCAGTATTTT. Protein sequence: CASSPLVSDTQYF.

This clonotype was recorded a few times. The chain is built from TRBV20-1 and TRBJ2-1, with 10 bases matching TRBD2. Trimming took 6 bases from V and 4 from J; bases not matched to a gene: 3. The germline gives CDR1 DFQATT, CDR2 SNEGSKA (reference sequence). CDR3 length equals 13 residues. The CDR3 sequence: CSAAGLAYNEQFF. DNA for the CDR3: TGCAGTGCCGCGGGACTAGCGTACAATGAGCAGTTCTTC.